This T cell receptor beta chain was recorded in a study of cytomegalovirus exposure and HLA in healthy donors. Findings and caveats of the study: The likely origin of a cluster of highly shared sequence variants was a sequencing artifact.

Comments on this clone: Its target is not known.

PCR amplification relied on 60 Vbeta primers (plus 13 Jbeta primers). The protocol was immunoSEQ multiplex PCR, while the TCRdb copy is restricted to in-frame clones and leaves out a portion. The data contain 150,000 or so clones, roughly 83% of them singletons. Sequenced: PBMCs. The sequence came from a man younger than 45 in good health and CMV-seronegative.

Written as DNA, the CDR3 is TGTGCCAGCAGCCGGCGGGGCAACCAAGAGACCCAGTACTTC. Protein: CASSRRGNQETQYF. The rearrangement joins TRBV7-9 to TRBJ2-5, with a weak D call TRBD2 (6 bases). CDR1 SEHNR and CDR2 FQNEAQ come from the germline V gene (reference sequence). This CDR3 has 14 amino acids. Trimming removed 5 bases at V and 0 bases at J, with 10 bases between.